This T cell receptor (beta chain) was identified during a study of T cell clonotyping in hematopoietic cell transplantation (dated by TCRdb to the early 2020s). With regard to the full study: Pretransplant recipient samples were obtained after cytoreduction. A total of under 150 blood samples were collected in the study from 35 to 45 consecutive transplant recipients and their related donors. Recruitment of patients was conducted between late 2015 and January 2017, and follow-up was continued until September 2020 or death.

V is reduced by 7 bases and J by 3 bases, leaving a spacing of 9 bases between them. From the cysteine through the phenylalanine, the CDR3 covers 12 amino acids. The retained sequence is limited to the CDR3, 36 bases, with the frame set at the first base. CDR1 is given as SQVTM and CDR2 as ANQGSEA, both from the germline V gene. What the study reported, not specific to this receptor: The sample size was limited, and CD4 and CD8 repertoire contributions could not be separated because cells were not sorted. Donor and pretransplant recipient Inverse Simpson Index values predicted broader posttransplant TCR repertoire diversity. After transplant, TCR diversity in recipients dropped, and pathologically expanded clonotypes increased progressively from day 30 to day 180. Recipient repertoires showed only a small fraction of overlap with donor repertoires, and over 97% appeared de novo at the given depth.

The immunoSEQ assay, a bias-controlled multiplex PCR using V- and J-specific primers, was used to amplify TCR beta CDR3 regions from genomic DNA. A second PCR step added a proprietary barcode and Illumina adapter sequences to the CDR3 amplicons. An Illumina MiSeq instrument was used for sequencing of the CDR3 libraries. In the authors' own workflow: Export and quality control were handled in immunoSEQ Analyzer 3.0, while downstream analyses relied on R Bioconductor and Immunarch. Only productive rearrangements within the normalized downsampled data set were used in the calculation of repertoire metrics. In the normalized cohort, a clonotype counted as pathologically expanded if the clonotype was larger than 5 templates. The Inverse Simpson Index served as the measure of repertoire diversity. To capture all clonotypes, the CMV-specificity analyses were run on the non-normalized data set. The table comes from immuneACCESS by way of TCRdb, which keeps in-frame sequences with V and J called. Part of the clones is missing from these tables; in studies checked, under half for an unresolved V gene and the rest for unknown reasons. V, J and clone size reflect that table, while D and trimming were determined from the DNA. This sample has about 76,000 clones in its table, and 95% to 97% of those were observed once. The ten largest make up 1.5% to 2% of the sample.

In regard to this clone: Its target antigen remains unknown. Base-call qualities are not available, and no considerably larger clone is one nucleotide away.

This specimen's time point label, per the study, means: recipient sample about 28 days before transplant, after cytoreduction. Blood from recipients was drawn roughly 28 days before transplant, then again at days 30, 100 and 180 after transplant. Nuclei Lysis Solution was used to extract genomic DNA from fresh or cryopreserved unfractionated peripheral blood mononuclear cells. This sample comprised peripheral blood mononuclear cells, obtained before stem cell transplant. The chain is encoded by TRBV29-1 joined to TRBJ2-2; the D gene could be either TRBD1 or TRBD2, each agreeing at 5 bases. The sequence was collected from a woman aged 45 to 65 with acute myeloid leukemia. Some clones in this sample may be carry-over from other donors' samples. The sequenced DNA is TGCAGCGGCAGGGAGTACACCGGGGAGCTGTTTTTT. Its translation reads: CSGREYTGELFF.